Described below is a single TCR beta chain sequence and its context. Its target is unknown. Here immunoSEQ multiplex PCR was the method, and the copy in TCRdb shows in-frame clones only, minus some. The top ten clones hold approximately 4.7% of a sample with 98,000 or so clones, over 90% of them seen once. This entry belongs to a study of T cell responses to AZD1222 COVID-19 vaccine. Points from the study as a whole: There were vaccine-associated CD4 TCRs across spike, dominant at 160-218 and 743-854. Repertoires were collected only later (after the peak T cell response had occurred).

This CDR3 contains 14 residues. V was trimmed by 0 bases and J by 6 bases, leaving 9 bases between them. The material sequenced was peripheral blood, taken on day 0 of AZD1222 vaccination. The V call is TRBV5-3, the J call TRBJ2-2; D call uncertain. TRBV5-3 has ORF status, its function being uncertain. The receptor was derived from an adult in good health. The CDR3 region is CARSLGPRAGELFF. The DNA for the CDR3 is TGTGCCAGAAGCTTGGGACCCCGCGCCGGGGAGCTGTTTTTT.